This T cell receptor (beta chain) is from a study of T cells expressing NK-cell markers. Germline V lookup: CDR1 SGHVS, CDR2 FQNEAQ. CDR3 length equals 15 residues. TCRdb re-called the 5' RACE reads; every CDR3 protein appears as one record, without DNA. This repertoire comprises 130,000 to 150,000 distinct CDR3 sequences; its ten largest clones make up less than 15%. The V call is TRBV7-8, the J call TRBJ2-1; as DNA is missing, the TRBD1 call by TCRdb cannot be tested. The receptor was isolated from a man between 18 and 35 years old in good health. The sample comprised blood T cells: a sorted CD56 or NKG2C T cell subset, CD4+ or CD8+ T cells, or bulk PBMC T cells (not recorded which). CDR3 region: CASSPGTTEGNEQFF.